The clone carrying this TCR beta chain showed up just a few times. Its matching antigen is unknown. The record originates from a study of early T cells in non-severe SARS-CoV-2 infection. V gave up 4 bases and J gave up 0 bases; unmatched junction bases: 8. CDR1 is SGHAT, CDR2 FQNNGV, per germline. This CDR3 has 18 amino acids. Overall study findings and caveats: CD4 and private specificities were missed by VDJdb matching, which favored anti-spike CD8 responses.

TCRdb passed the 5' RACE reads through MiXCR, listing each CDR3 protein once. The sample shows approximately 65,000 distinct CDR3 sequences, approximately 15% of them seen only once. The material sequenced was whole blood. The sequence was obtained from an adult who was a healthcare worker with PCR-confirmed SARS-CoV-2 infection or an uninfected control (not recorded which). The rearrangement joins TRBV11-2 to TRBJ2-6; TRBD1 aligns across 8 bases. CDR3 amino acids: CASSWRTGRSSGANVLTF. DNA of the CDR3: TGTGCCAGCAGCTGGCGGACAGGGCGAAGCTCTGGGGCCAACGTCCTGACTTTC. Filled out from reference TRBV11-2 and TRBJ2-6, the complete variable domain reads EAGVAQSPRYKIIEKRQSVAFWCNPISGHATLYWYQQILGQGPKLLIQFQNNGVVDDSQLPKDRFSAERLKGVDSTLKIQPAKLEDSAVYLCASSWRTGRSSGANVLTFGAGSRLTVL.